This T cell receptor (beta chain) was observed in a study of blood T cell repertoires in COVID-19. About the study: Both acute and convalescent COVID-19 samples were obtained from the United States, Italy and Spain. T cells, B-cell-depleted T cells, or PBMCs supplied cDNA or gDNA.

The CDR3 is made up of 16 amino acids. Germline V CDR1 and CDR2: SGHRS, YFSETQ. V shed 0 bases, J shed 8 bases, and the junction held 11 bases outside the gene matches. Recruited during active infection, patients (from Seattle) were subsequently followed longitudinally. Only in-frame clones appear in the TCRdb table, and some are missing; sequencing was by immunoSEQ multiplex PCR. Of about 180,000 clones listed, approximately 87% are singletons. Sequencing was carried out using peripheral blood. The chain combines TRBV5-1 with TRBJ2-1; the match to TRBD2 covers 7 bases. This clonotype was obtained from a person between 65 and 80 years old with COVID-19, enrolled during active disease. CDR3 sequence: CASSLVGGRTADEQFF. In nucleotides, the CDR3 is TGCGCCAGCAGCTTGGTGGGCGGGAGAACGGCGGATGAGCAGTTCTTC.